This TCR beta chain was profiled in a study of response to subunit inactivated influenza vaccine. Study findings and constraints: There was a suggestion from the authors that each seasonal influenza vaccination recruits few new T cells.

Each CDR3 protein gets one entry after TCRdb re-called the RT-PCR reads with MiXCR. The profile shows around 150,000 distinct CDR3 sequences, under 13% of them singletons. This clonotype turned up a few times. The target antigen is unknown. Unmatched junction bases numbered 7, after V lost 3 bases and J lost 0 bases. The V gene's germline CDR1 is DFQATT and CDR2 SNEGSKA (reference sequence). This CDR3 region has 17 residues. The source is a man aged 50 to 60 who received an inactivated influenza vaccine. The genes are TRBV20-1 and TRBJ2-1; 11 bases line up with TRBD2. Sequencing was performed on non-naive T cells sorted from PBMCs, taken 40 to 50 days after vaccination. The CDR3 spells CSARFSGRGSSYNEQFF. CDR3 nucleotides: TGCAGTGCTAGGTTTAGCGGGAGGGGGAGCTCCTACAATGAGCAGTTCTTC.